A single sample gave rise to the 30 T cell receptor beta chains below, sequenced in a study of post-analysis software for immune sequencing data. The study, taken as a whole, reports: Elevated frequency relative to controls characterized 4 or 5 TRBV segments in patients, TRBV5-6, TRBV5-1 and TRBV20-1 among them.

Their antigens are not known. Unique molecular identifiers had been added to the TCR beta cDNA libraries. TCRdb ran MiXCR on the PCR reads and lists one entry per CDR3 protein. The data hold 700,000 to 800,000 distinct CDR3 sequences, with just under 30% observed a single time. Material: blood. These receptors all stem from a girl aged 5 to 17 with multiple sclerosis.

This clonotype has just a few counts. This sequence joins TRBV20-1 and TRBJ2-3; 10 nucleotides match TRBD2. The CDR3 is 20 residues long. V trimming: 2 bases; J trimming: 1 base; junction bases outside the gene matches: 18. In germline, CDR1 is DFQATT, CDR2 SNEGSKA (reference sequence). The chain's CDR3 is CSARSPGTSAMGGGTDTQYF. CDR3 bases: TGCAGTGCTAGAAGCCCCGGGACTAGCGCGATGGGGGGTGGCACAGATACGCAGTATTTT.

V usage is TRBV2 and J usage is TRBJ1-2, with D unclear. Trimming removed 7 bases from V and 8 bases from J, with 14 bases in between. Germline assignment: CDR1 SNHLY and CDR2 FYNNEI. The CDR3 length is 12 residues. CDR3 loop: CASTWTPQGYTF. CDR3 in DNA: TGTGCCAGCACATGGACCCCGCAGGGCTACACCTTC. The variable domain in full, completed from reference TRBV2 and TRBJ1-2, reads EPEVTQTPSHQVTQMGQEVILRCVPISNHLYFYWYRQILGQKVEFLVSFYNNEISEKSEIFDDQFSVERPDGSNFTLKIRSTKLEDSAMYFCASTWTPQGYTFGSGTRLTVV.

The chain is built from TRBV10-1 and TRBJ2-1; possibly TRBD2 for D (5 bases). From germline, CDR1 is WNHNN and CDR2 SYGVQD (reference sequence). The CDR3 is 14 residues long. V dropped 10 bases and J dropped 0 bases, with 13 bases sitting between them. CDR3 DNA sequence: TGCGCCATCTCCGGGGAAAGCTCCTACAATGAGCAGTTCTTC. Encoded protein: CAISGESSYNEQFF.

This rearrangement joins TRBV7-9 to TRBJ2-2, with D unresolved. CDR3 length: 14 residues. The germline V gene has CDR1 SEHNR and CDR2 FQNEAQ (reference sequence). V lost 8 bases and J lost 1, with 11 bases in between. CDR3 bases: TGTGCCAGCCTGGTCCTTTTGAACACCGGGGAGCTGTTTTTT. This translates into CASLVLLNTGELFF.

This clonotype has more than one count but fewer than ten. The rearrangement uses TRBV9 and TRBJ2-3; D not resolved. Germline lookup yields CDR1 SGDLS and CDR2 YYNGEE. V lost 3 bases, J lost 1 base, and 15 bases lay in between. This CDR3 spans 16 amino acids. CDR3 coding DNA: TGTGCCAGCAGCGGTCCTATCGGTCTGGGCACAGATACGCAGTATTTT. This sequence encodes CASSGPIGLGTDTQYF.

This clonotype was picked up a small number of times. The chain combines TRBV6-5 with TRBJ1-6, with D possibly matching TRBD1 (5 bases). Germline assignment: CDR1 MNHEY and CDR2 SVGAGI. The CDR3 covers 13 residues. V was shortened by 3 bases and J by 13 bases, with 13 bases between the two germline ends. CDR3 coding DNA: TGTGCCAGCAGTTATTATTCGGGGGTTCCCCTCCACTTT. Its protein product is CASSYYSGVPLHF.

The sample holds a few counts of this clonotype. The genes are TRBV10-3 and TRBJ1-4; D unresolved. The CDR3 contains 14 residues. Trimming removed 10 bases at V and 2 bases at J, with 14 bases between. CDR1 is ENHRY and CDR2 is SYGVKD in the germline V gene. The CDR3 reads CATRPSGTNEKLFF. The CDR3 DNA follows: TGTGCCACCCGACCAAGTGGGACTAATGAAAAACTGTTTTTT.

This rearrangement joins TRBV5-1 to TRBJ2-3; D is uncertain. This CDR3 region has 14 residues. In germline, CDR1 is SGHRS, CDR2 YFSETQ. Trimming left V 3 bases short and J 2 bases short, with 10 bases between. CDR3 in amino acids: CASSSTGFTDTQYF. DNA for the CDR3: TGCGCCAGCAGCTCGACCGGGTTCACAGATACGCAGTATTTT.

This clonotype was recorded many times. The chain couples TRBV7-9 to TRBJ1-2, with TRBD1 as a possible D gene (6 bases). This CDR3 is built from 16 residues. Germline V gene lookup returns CDR1 SEHNR and CDR2 FQNEAQ (reference sequence). The V and J ends lost 2 bases and 3 bases respectively, with 16 bases between them. CDR3 in amino acids: CASSLFRTTGHYGYTF. CDR3 nucleotide sequence: TGTGCCAGCAGCTTATTTCGAACTACAGGGCACTATGGCTACACCTTC.

This clonotype was counted only a few times. This chain connects TRBV12-3 or TRBV12-4 to TRBJ1-6; D uncertain. V was shortened by 3 bases and J by 5 bases, with 5 bases between the two germline ends. The CDR3 is 13 amino acids. The CDR3 here is CASSFVDNSPLHF. The CDR3 nucleotides are TGTGCCAGCAGTTTTGTGGATAATTCACCCCTCCACTTT.

The chain is built from TRBV7-9 and TRBJ2-5; 7 positions match TRBD2. This CDR3 has 14 amino acids. Germline lookup yields CDR1 SEHNR and CDR2 FQNEAQ (reference sequence). The ends lost 8 bases at V and 1 base at J; junction bases unmatched: 7. CDR3 DNA: TGTGCCAGCCGAGGGCGCGGGAGCCAAGAGACCCAGTACTTC. This translates into CASRGRGSQETQYF.

This clonotype was counted only a few times. This chain uses TRBV20-1 with TRBJ2-7; TRBD2 aligns across 8 bases. V lost 6 bases to trimming and J lost 3 bases; unmatched junction nucleotides: 10. The germline V gene encodes CDR1 DFQATT and CDR2 SNEGSKA (reference sequence). CDR3 length equals 14 residues. The CDR3 sequence is CSAELAAEGYEQYF. As DNA, the CDR3 is TGCAGTGCCGAACTAGCGGCCGAAGGCTACGAGCAGTACTTC.

The V and J genes are TRBV25-1 and TRBJ2-1; 7 nucleotides agree with TRBD2. J lost 8 bases, V lost 4 bases, and 2 bases had no gene match. The length of the CDR3 is 12 residues. CDR1 is MGHDK and CDR2 is SYGVNS in the germline V gene. As DNA, the CDR3 is TGTGCCAGCAGTGTAGCGGGCTATGAGCAGTTCTTC. As protein: CASSVAGYEQFF. Full variable domain (remainder filled in from reference TRBV25-1 and TRBJ2-1): EADIYQTPRYLVIGTGKKITLECSQTMGHDKMYWYQQDPGMELHLIHYSYGVNSTEKGDLSSESTVSRIRTEHFPLTLESARPSHTSQYLCASSVAGYEQFFGPGTRLTVL.

This clonotype appeared once. Compared with germline, one end of the junction differs, possibly owing to a read error. The V and J genes are TRBV20-1 and TRBJ2-1; 7 bases are a match to TRBD2. This CDR3 is 14 amino acids long. Germline CDR1 reads DFQATT; CDR2 reads SNEGSKA (reference sequence). CDR3 coding DNA: TGCAGTCCGGAGCTAGCGGATTTATTCGGGGAGCAGGTCTTC. It yields the protein CSPELADLFGEQVF.

This clonotype has a count of ten or more. This chain connects TRBV29-1 to TRBJ2-1; D remains ambiguous. The CDR3 sequence is 13 residues long. Trimming shortened V by 5 bases and J by 1 base, and 9 bases separated the two germline ends. The germline V gene has CDR1 SQVTM and CDR2 ANQGSEA. CDR3 nucleotide sequence: TGCAGCGTTTCAACACGATCCTACAATGAGCAGTTCTTC. Protein product: CSVSTRSYNEQFF.

Comment on this clonotype: Relative to the germline gene, one junction end is altered; a read error may explain this. CDR3 in amino acids: CASSRRLALTNEQVF. Here the CDR3 DNA reads TGTGCCAGCAGCCGCCGACTAGCGTTGACCAATGAGCAGGTCTTC. The chain combines TRBV7-2 with TRBJ2-1; 8 bases align to TRBD2. Germline CDR1 is SGHTA and CDR2 is FQGNSA. This CDR3 is built from 15 residues.

The J gene is TRBJ2-1, the V gene TRBV7-9; the match to TRBD1 covers 8 bases. J gave up 6 bases and V 3 bases, and 7 bases lay outside the gene matches. The CDR3 covers 15 residues. Germline lookup yields CDR1 SEHNR and CDR2 FQNEAQ (reference sequence). CDR3 sequence (DNA): TGTGCCAGCAGCTTGACAGGGGCCCCTCCCAATGAGCAGTTCTTC. This encodes CASSLTGAPPNEQFF.

The chain joins TRBV9 to TRBJ2-2; 15 bases match TRBD2. This CDR3 spans 20 amino acids. Germline V gene data show CDR1 as SGDLS and CDR2 as YYNGEE. V lost 4 bases and J lost 5; bases outside the gene matches: 15. The CDR3 DNA reads TGTGCCAGCAGCCTAGGCCCCGGACTAGCGGGAGGGTTTGGGACCGGGGAGCTGTTTTTT. Amino acids: CASSLGPGLAGGFGTGELFF. Combining the CDR3 with reference TRBV9 and TRBJ2-2 gives the whole variable domain DSGVTQTPKHLITATGQRVTLRCSPRSGDLSVYWYQQSLDQGLQFLIQYYNGEERAKGNILERFSAQQFPDLHSELNLSSLELGDSALYFCASSLGPGLAGGFGTGELFFGEGSRLTVL.

V usage is TRBV7-2 and J usage is TRBJ1-6; no reliable D call. CDR1 is SGHTA and CDR2 is FQGNSA in the germline V gene. The ends were cut back, 4 bases at V and 4 bases at J, with 8 bases in the middle. This CDR3 contains 14 residues. Here the CDR3 reads CASSSKPYNSPLHF. For the CDR3, the DNA is TGTGCCAGCAGCTCAAAACCATATAATTCACCCCTCCACTTT.

V and J are TRBV9 and TRBJ1-5; D gene uncertain. This CDR3 has 14 residues. V lost 0 bases and J 2 bases, leaving 6 bases between the germline ends. Germline loops: CDR1 SGDLS, CDR2 YYNGEE. CDR3 residues: CASSVACGNQPQHF. CDR3 sequence (DNA): TGTGCCAGCAGCGTAGCGTGCGGCAATCAGCCCCAGCATTTT.

The chain combines TRBV11-2 with TRBJ2-4; no firm D call. Germline CDR1 and CDR2: SGHAT and FQNNGV. Trimming took 2 bases from V and 0 from J, leaving 11 bases between them. This CDR3 region has 16 residues. The CDR3 region has the DNA TGTGCCAGCAGCTTATTTGGGTTCATAGCCAAAAACATTCAGTACTTC. It specifies CASSLFGFIAKNIQYF.

This clonotype was recorded many times. This chain joins TRBV4-2 and TRBJ2-5, with D perhaps matching TRBD1 (5 bases). The CDR3 covers 15 residues. CDR1 is LGHNA, CDR2 YNFKEQ, per germline. Trimming left V 1 base short and J 1 base short, with 10 bases between. CDR3 sequence: CASSQAGSSQETQYF. As DNA, the CDR3 is TGTGCCAGCAGCCAAGCAGGGTCTAGCCAAGAGACCCAGTACTTC.

This chain connects TRBV12-3 or TRBV12-4 to TRBJ2-4; the D gene is possibly TRBD2 (7 bases). Trimming took 3 bases from V and 0 from J, leaving 15 bases between them. The CDR3 is 17 amino acids. The CDR3 coding sequence is TGTGCCAGCAGTTTTGGGGGGGGGCCCCTAGCCAAAAACATTCAGTACTTC. Protein: CASSFGGGPLAKNIQYF.

V and J are TRBV4-3 and TRBJ2-3; D remains ambiguous. Trimming shortened V by 1 base and J by 1 base, and 6 bases separated the two germline ends. CDR1 and CDR2 from the germline V gene are LGHNA and YSLEER. This CDR3 spans 14 amino acids. The CDR3: CASSQGPGTDTQYF. The CDR3 DNA follows: TGCGCCAGCAGCCAAGGACCCGGCACAGATACGCAGTATTTT.

This clonotype was recorded once. V usage is TRBV20-1 and J usage is TRBJ1-1; D may be TRBD1 (6 bases). CDR1 is DFQATT, CDR2 SNEGSKA, per germline (reference sequence). This CDR3 spans 12 amino acids. V was pared by 3 bases and J by 3 bases, with 8 bases between. The CDR3 here is CSARDRYTEAFF. CDR3 nucleotides: TGCAGTGCTAGGGACAGATACACTGAAGCTTTCTTT.

The chain combines TRBV20-1 with TRBJ2-3; 7 bases agree with TRBD1. After removal of 5 bases from V and 4 bases from J, the junction contained 12 bases not matched to a gene. Germline values: CDR1 DFQATT, CDR2 SNEGSKA (reference sequence). CDR3 length: 15 amino acids. The CDR3 loop reads CSADGQASGADTQYF. DNA of the CDR3: TGCAGTGCTGATGGACAGGCGAGTGGTGCAGATACGCAGTATTTT.

This clonotype was counted between two and nine times. This chain connects TRBV4-3 to TRBJ2-7, with TRBD2 as a possible D gene (5 bases). CDR1 and CDR2 from the germline V gene are LGHNA and YSLEER. Deletions cut 5 bases from V and 0 bases from J, with 14 bases between. The CDR3 has 15 amino acids. The CDR3 bases are TGCGCCAGCAGCTCGGAGGTCTACCGCTCCTACGAGCAGTACTTC. This codes for CASSSEVYRSYEQYF.

This chain uses TRBV10-3 with TRBJ2-6; TRBD2 agrees at 7 bases. In germline, CDR1 is ENHRY, CDR2 SYGVKD. The length of the CDR3 is 14 residues. V shed 7 bases and J 4 bases; nucleotides not matched to a gene: 4. The CDR3 nucleotides read TGTGCCATCACGGGGCGGGAGGGGGCCAACGTCCTGACTTTC. Amino acids: CAITGREGANVLTF.

A few counts support this clonotype. This chain connects TRBV29-1 to TRBJ2-3; 8 bases agree with TRBD1. The CDR3 contains 15 residues. V gave up 7 bases and J gave up 1 base; unmatched junction bases: 10. The germline CDR1 and CDR2 sequences are SQVTM and ANQGSEA. CDR3 region: CSAGYSTGGTDTQYF. The CDR3 region has the DNA TGCAGCGCCGGGTATTCGACAGGGGGCACAGATACGCAGTATTTT.

The genes are TRBV14 and TRBJ2-1; D unresolved. This CDR3 region has 15 residues. Germline V CDR1 and CDR2: SGHDN, FVKESK. Trimming left V 5 bases short and J 0 bases short, with 11 bases between. The DNA of the CDR3 is TGTGCCAGCAGCGTCGGACCCCTCTCCTACAATGAGCAGTTCTTC. It specifies CASSVGPLSYNEQFF.